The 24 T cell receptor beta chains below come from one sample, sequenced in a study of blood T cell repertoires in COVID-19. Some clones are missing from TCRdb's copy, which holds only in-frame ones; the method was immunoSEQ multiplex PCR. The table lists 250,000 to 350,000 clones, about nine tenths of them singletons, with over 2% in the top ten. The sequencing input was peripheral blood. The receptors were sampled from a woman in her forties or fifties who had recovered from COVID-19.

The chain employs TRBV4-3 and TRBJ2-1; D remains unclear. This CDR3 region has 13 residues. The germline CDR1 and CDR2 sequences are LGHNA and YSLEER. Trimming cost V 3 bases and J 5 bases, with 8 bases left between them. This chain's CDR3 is CASSQENNNEQFF. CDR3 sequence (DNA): TGCGCCAGCAGCCAGGAGAATAACAATGAGCAGTTCTTC.

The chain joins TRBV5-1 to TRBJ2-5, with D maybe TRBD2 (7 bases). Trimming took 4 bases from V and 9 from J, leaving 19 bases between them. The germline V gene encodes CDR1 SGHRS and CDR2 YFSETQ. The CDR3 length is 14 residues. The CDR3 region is CASSPREEGGPQYF. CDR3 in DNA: TGCGCCAGCAGCCCCCGGGAGGAAGGGGGACCCCAGTACTTC.

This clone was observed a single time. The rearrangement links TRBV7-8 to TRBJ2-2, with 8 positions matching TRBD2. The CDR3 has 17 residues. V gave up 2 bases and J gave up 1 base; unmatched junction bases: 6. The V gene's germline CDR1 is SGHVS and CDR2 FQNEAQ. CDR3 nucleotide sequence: TGTGCCAGCAGCTTAACCTCTAGCGGGCGGAACACCGGGGAGCTGTTTTTT. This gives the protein CASSLTSSGRNTGELFF.

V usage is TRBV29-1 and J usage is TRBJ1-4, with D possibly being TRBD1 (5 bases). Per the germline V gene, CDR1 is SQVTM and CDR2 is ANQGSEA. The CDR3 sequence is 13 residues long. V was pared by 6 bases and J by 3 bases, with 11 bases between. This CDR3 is CSVVTDSNEKLFF. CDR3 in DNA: TGCAGCGTCGTGACAGATTCTAATGAAAAACTGTTTTTT.

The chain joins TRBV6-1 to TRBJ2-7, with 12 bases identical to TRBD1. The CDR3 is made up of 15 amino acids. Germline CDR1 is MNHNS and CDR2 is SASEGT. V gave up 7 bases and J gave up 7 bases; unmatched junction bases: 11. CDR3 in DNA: TGTGCCAGCACACATCCGGGACAGGGGGCTGGGGAGCAGTACTTC. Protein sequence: CASTHPGQGAGEQYF.

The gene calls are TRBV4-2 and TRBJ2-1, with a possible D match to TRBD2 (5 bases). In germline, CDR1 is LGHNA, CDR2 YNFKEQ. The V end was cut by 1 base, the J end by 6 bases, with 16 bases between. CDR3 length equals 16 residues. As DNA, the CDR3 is TGTGCCAGCAGCCAAGGAGGCCGGTCGGGGTCCAATGAGCAGTTCTTC. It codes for CASSQGGRSGSNEQFF.

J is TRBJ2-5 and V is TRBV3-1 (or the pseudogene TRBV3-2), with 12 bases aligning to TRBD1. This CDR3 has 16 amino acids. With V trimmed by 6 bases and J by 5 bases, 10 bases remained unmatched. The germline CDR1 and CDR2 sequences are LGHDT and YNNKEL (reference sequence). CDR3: CASRSLGDRGLETQYF. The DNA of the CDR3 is TGTGCCAGCAGGTCCCTTGGGGACAGGGGGCTGGAGACCCAGTACTTC.

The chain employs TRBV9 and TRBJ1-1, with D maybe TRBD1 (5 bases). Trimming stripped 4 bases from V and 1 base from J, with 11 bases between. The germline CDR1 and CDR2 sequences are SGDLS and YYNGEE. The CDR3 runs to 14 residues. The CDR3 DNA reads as TGTGCCAGCAGCTCAGGGCGCCCGAACACTGAAGCTTTCTTT. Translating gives CASSSGRPNTEAFF.

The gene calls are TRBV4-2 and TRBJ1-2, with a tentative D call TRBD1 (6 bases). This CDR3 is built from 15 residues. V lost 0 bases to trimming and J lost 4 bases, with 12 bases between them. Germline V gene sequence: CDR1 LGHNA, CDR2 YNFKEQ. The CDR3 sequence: CASSQEPGQIYGYTF. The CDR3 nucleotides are TGTGCCAGCAGCCAAGAGCCGGGACAAATCTATGGCTACACCTTC.

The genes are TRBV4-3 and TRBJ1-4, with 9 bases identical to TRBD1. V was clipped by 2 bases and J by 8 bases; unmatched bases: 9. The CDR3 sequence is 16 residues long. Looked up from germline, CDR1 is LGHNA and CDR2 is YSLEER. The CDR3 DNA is TGCGCCAGCAGCCAACTCCCCGGGACAGGGAGCGAAAAACTGTTTTTT. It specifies CASSQLPGTGSEKLFF.

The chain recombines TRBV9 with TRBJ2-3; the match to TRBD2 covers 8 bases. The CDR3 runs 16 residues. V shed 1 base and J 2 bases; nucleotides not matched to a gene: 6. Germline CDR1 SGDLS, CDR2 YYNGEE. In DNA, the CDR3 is TGTGCCAGCAGCGTATTTAGCGGGGCGACCACAGATACGCAGTATTTT. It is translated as CASSVFSGATTDTQYF.

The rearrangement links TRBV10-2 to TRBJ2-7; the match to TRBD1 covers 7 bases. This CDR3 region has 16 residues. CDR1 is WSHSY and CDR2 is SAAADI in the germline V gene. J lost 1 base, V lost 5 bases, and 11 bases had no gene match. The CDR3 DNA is TGCGCCAGCAGTCTTGACAGGGAGAGAAAGTCCTACGAGCAGTACTTC. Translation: CASSLDRERKSYEQYF.

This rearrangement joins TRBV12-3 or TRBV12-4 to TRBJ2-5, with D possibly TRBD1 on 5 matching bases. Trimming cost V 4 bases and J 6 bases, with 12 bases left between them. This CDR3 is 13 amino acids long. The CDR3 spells CASSSSGIQTQYF. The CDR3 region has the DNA TGTGCCAGCAGTTCGTCAGGGATACAGACCCAGTACTTC.

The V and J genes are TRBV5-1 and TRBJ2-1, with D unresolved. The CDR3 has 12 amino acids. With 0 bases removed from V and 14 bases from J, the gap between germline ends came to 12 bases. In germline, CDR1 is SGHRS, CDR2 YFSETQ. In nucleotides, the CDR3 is TGCGCCAGCAGCTTGGGCGGTGCGAAGGAGTTCTTC. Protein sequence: CASSLGGAKEFF.

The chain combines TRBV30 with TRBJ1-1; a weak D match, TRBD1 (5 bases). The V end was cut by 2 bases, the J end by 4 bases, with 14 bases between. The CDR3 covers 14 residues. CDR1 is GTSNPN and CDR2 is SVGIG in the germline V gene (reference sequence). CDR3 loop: CAWSTNIGGTEAFF. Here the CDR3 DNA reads TGTGCCTGGAGTACTAATATCGGGGGCACTGAAGCTTTCTTT.

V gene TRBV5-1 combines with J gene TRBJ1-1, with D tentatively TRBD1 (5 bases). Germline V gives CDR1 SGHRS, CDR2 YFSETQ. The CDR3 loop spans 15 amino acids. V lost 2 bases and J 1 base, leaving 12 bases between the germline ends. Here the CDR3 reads CASSFPTETNTEAFF. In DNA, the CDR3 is TGCGCCAGCAGCTTCCCGACAGAAACGAACACTGAAGCTTTCTTT.

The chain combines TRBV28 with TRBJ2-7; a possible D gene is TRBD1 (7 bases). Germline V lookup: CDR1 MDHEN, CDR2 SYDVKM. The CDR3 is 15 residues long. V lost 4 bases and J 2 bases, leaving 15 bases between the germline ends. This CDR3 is CASSSGGTATYEQYF. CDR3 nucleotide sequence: TGTGCCAGCAGTTCTGGGGGGACAGCGACCTACGAGCAGTACTTC.

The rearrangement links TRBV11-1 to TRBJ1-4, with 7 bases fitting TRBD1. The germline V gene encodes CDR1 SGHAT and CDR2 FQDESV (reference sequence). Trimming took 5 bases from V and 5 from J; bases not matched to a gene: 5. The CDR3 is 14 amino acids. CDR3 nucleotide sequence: TGTGCCAGCAGCCAACAGGGGTTCAATGAAAAACTGTTTTTT. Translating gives CASSQQGFNEKLFF.

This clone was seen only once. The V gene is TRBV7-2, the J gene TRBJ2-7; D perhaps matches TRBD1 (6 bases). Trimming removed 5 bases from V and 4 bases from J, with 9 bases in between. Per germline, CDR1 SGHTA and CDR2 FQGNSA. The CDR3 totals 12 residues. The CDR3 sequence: CASSADRYEQYF. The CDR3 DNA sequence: TGTGCCAGCAGCGCCGACAGGTACGAGCAGTACTTC.

The CDR3 DNA follows: TGTGCCAGCAGCCAACGGACAGGGCCTGGAAACACCATATATTTT. Its protein product is CASSQRTGPGNTIYF. The chain has TRBV3-1 (or the pseudogene TRBV3-2) and TRBJ1-3; TRBD1 agrees at 8 bases. The CDR3 has 15 residues. J gave up 2 bases and V 2 bases, and 2 bases lay outside the gene matches. Per the germline V gene, CDR1 is LGHDT and CDR2 is YNNKEL (reference sequence).

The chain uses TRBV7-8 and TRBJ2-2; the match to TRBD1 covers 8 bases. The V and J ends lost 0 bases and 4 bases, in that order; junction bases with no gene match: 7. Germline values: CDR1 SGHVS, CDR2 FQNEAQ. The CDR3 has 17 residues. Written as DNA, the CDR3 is TGTGCCAGCAGCTTAGCCCTCCTGGACAGGGCCACCGGGGAGCTGTTTTTT. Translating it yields CASSLALLDRATGELFF.

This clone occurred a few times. The CDR3 sequence is CASSSRFYEQYF. Written as DNA, the CDR3 is TGTGCCAGCAGTTCGCGGTTCTACGAGCAGTACTTC. The rearrangement links TRBV28 to TRBJ2-7; no clear D gene. V lost 4 bases and J lost 3, with 7 bases in between. This CDR3 is 12 amino acids long. Looked up from germline, CDR1 is MDHEN and CDR2 is SYDVKM.

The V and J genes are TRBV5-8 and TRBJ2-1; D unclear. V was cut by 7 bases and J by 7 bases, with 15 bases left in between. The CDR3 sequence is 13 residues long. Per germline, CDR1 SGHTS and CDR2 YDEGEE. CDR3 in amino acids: CASGSRNKNEQFF. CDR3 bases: TGTGCCAGCGGCTCGCGGAACAAGAATGAGCAGTTCTTC.

The CDR3 DNA sequence: TGTGCCAGCCACAGGTGGAAGTCCGGGGAGCTGTTTTTT. Translated, it gives CASHRWKSGELFF. The chain couples TRBV19 to TRBJ2-2; tentatively, D is TRBD1 (5 bases). The CDR3 spans 13 residues. Germline-derived CDR1 and CDR2 are LNHDA and SQIVND (reference sequence). Trimming took 9 bases from V and 6 from J, leaving 14 bases between them.